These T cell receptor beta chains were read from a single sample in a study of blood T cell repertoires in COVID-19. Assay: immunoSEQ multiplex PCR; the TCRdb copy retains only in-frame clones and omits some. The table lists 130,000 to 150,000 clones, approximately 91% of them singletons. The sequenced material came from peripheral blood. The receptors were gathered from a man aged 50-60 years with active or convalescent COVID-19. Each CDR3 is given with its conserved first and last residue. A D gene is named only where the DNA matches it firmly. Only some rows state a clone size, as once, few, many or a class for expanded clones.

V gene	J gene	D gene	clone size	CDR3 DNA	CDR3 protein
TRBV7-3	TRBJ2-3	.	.	TGTGCCAGCAGCTCTCAGTGGGGCGGAGCTAGCACAGATACGCAGTATTTT	CASSSQWGGASTDTQYF
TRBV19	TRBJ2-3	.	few	TGTGCCAGTAGTATCCAGCGGAGGTTAGGGGATACGCAGTATTTT	CASSIQRRLGDTQYF
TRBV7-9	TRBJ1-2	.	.	TGTGCCAGCAGCTTACAGGAAAACTATGGCTACACCTTC	CASSLQENYGYTF
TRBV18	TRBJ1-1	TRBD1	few	TGTGCCAGCTCATGGACAGGGTCTGGCACTGAAGCTTTCTTT	CASSWTGSGTEAFF
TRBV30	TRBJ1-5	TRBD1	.	TGTGCCTGGAGTAAGGCAGGGGGCGCTTGGAATCAGCCCCAGCATTTT	CAWSKAGGAWNQPQHF
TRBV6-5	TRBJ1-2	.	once	TGTGCCAGCAGTTCTGGACAGAACTATGGCTACACCTTC	CASSSGQNYGYTF
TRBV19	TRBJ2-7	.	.	TGTGCCAGTAGTATAGACAGGGCGGGGGAGCAGTACTTC	CASSIDRAGEQYF
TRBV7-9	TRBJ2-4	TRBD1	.	TGTGCCAGCAGCTCCCGGGACAGACGAAACATTCAGTACTTC	CASSSRDRRNIQYF
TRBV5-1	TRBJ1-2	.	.	TGCGCCAGCAGCTTGTTACAGAACTATGGCTACACCTTC	CASSLLQNYGYTF
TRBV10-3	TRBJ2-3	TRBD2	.	TGTGCCATCAGTGGACTAGCAAGCACAGATACGCAGTATTTT	CAISGLASTDTQYF
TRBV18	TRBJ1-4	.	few	TGTGCCAGCTCACCTGGACAGACCTCTAATGAAAAACTGTTTTTT	CASSPGQTSNEKLFF
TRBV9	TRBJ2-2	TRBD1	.	TGTGCCAGCAGCGTGGGACAGGCAACGAACACCGGGGAGCTGTTTTTT	CASSVGQATNTGELFF